These T cell receptor beta chains were read from a single sample in a study of blood T cell repertoires in COVID-19. Sequencing was performed with immunoSEQ multiplex PCR; in TCRdb, only in-frame clones are kept and a portion is missing. The top ten clones hold around 28% of a sample with around 24,000 clones, roughly 90% of them seen once. The sequencing input was peripheral blood. Source of these receptors: a woman aged 70-85 years with active COVID-19. Each CDR3 is given with its conserved first and last residue. D genes are given only for firm matches. Clone size appears in some rows only: once, few, many, or a class for an expanded clone.

V,size,J,D,CDR3,DNA
TRBV24-1,NA,TRBJ1-6,NA,CATSDSFRDSPLHF,TGTGCCACCAGTGACTCTTTCAGGGATTCACCCCTCCACTTT
TRBV25-1,NA,TRBJ2-7,TRBD1,CASSQPGQIYEQYF,TGTGCCAGCAGTCAACCGGGACAGATCTACGAGCAGTACTTC
TRBV5-6,NA,TRBJ2-1,NA,CASSSTLTVREQFF,TGTGCCAGCAGCTCGACCCTGACAGTTCGTGAGCAGTTCTTC
TRBV4-1,NA,TRBJ1-2,NA,CASSQSTGWGYTF,TGCGCCAGCAGCCAAAGTACAGGGTGGGGCTACACCTTC
TRBV11-3,NA,TRBJ2-3,TRBD2,CASSSGRADTQYF,TGTGCCAGCAGCTCCGGGAGGGCAGATACGCAGTATTTT
TRBV7-2,NA,TRBJ2-7,TRBD2,CASSSNSGGASAQYF,TGTGCCAGCAGCTCAAATAGCGGGGGGGCGTCCGCGCAGTACTTC
TRBV21-1,few,TRBJ2-7,NA,CASSAGTGALGGSSYEQYF,TGTGCCAGCAGCGCCGGGACAGGGGCCCTTGGGGGTAGCTCCTACGAGCAGTACTTC
TRBV18,NA,TRBJ2-3,TRBD1,CASSPDRADTQYF,TGTGCCAGCTCACCTGACAGGGCAGATACGCAGTATTTT
TRBV5-1,NA,TRBJ1-5,NA,CASSPSGQTNQPQHF,TGCGCCAGCAGCCCCTCCGGACAGACCAATCAGCCCCAGCATTTT
TRBV7-3,NA,TRBJ2-7,TRBD1,CASSLYRGADEQYF,TGTGCCAGCAGCTTGTACAGGGGGGCGGACGAGCAGTACTTC
TRBV27,NA,TRBJ2-1,NA,CASSAHWYPYNEQFF,TGTGCCAGCAGTGCCCACTGGTACCCCTACAATGAGCAGTTCTTC
TRBV21-1,NA,TRBJ2-1,NA,CATIPCDRGRNEQFF,TGTGCCACGATTCCATGTGACAGGGGGCGGAATGAGCAGTTCTTC
TRBV6-6,once,TRBJ2-5,NA,CASSWLASQETQYF,TGTGCCAGCAGTTGGCTAGCGTCTCAAGAGACCCAGTACTTC
TRBV19,NA,TRBJ1-2,NA,CASNLGPGDNYGYTF,TGTGCCAGTAACCTCGGGCCAGGGGACAACTATGGCTACACCTTC
TRBV12-5,NA,TRBJ2-5,TRBD2,CASGFPGGETQYF,TGTGCTAGTGGTTTCCCCGGGGGGGAGACCCAGTACTTC
TRBV9,once,TRBJ2-5,TRBD2,CASSGGLAGVETQYF,TGTGCCAGCAGCGGGGGACTAGCGGGGGTGGAGACCCAGTACTTC
TRBV12-3/TRBV12-4,NA,TRBJ1-3,NA,CASRGDRNTIYF,TGTGCCAGCCGGGGGGATCGAAACACCATATATTTT
TRBV5-1,NA,TRBJ2-1,NA,CASSPGQGGSEQFF,TGCGCCAGCAGTCCGGGGCAGGGGGGTAGTGAGCAGTTCTTC
TRBV5-1,NA,TRBJ2-3,TRBD2,CASSLITGGVDTQYF,TGCGCCAGCAGCTTGATCACGGGGGGTGTAGATACGCAGTATTTT
TRBV5-5,few,TRBJ2-7,TRBD1,CASSLVTGGASEQYF,TGTGCCAGCAGCTTGGTGACAGGGGGCGCGTCCGAGCAGTACTTC
TRBV20-1,few,TRBJ1-5,NA,CSAKTARFIHF,TGCAGTGCGAAGACAGCCCGGTTCATCCATTTT
TRBV19,NA,TRBJ2-7,NA,CATSLNSLYEQYF,TGTGCCACATCCCTGAACAGTCTCTACGAGCAGTACTTC
TRBV5-8,NA,TRBJ1-1,TRBD1,CASSLGGWTGNTEAFF,TGTGCCAGCAGCTTGGGAGGGTGGACAGGGAACACTGAAGCTTTCTTT
TRBV12-3/TRBV12-4,few,TRBJ1-2,TRBD1,CASRPLDRAGYTF,TGTGCCAGCAGACCCCTGGACAGGGCTGGCTACACCTTC
TRBV9,NA,TRBJ2-3,TRBD2,CASSPRGLVVDTQYF,TGTGCCAGCAGCCCTAGGGGACTAGTTGTAGATACGCAGTATTTT
TRBV19,NA,TRBJ1-1,TRBD1,CASSIQGANTEAFF,TGTGCCAGTAGTATTCAGGGGGCGAACACTGAAGCTTTCTTT
TRBV6-1,NA,TRBJ1-4,NA,CASSEAWGGHEKLFF,TGTGCCAGCAGTGAAGCGTGGGGGGGGCATGAAAAACTGTTTTTT
TRBV6-2/TRBV6-3,NA,TRBJ2-1,TRBD2,CASSYSRLAETGEQFF,TGTGCCAGCAGTTACTCGAGGCTAGCGGAGACCGGTGAGCAGTTCTTC
TRBV5-1,NA,TRBJ1-4,NA,CASSLQPTGSNEKLFF,TGCGCCAGCAGCTTGCAACCCACAGGGAGTAATGAAAAACTGTTTTTT
TRBV14,few,TRBJ1-2,NA,CASSQATGDLLFNYGYTF,TGTGCCAGCAGCCAAGCTACGGGGGACCTCCTATTCAACTATGGCTACACCTTC
TRBV19,NA,TRBJ2-1,TRBD1,CASSQQGVGEQFF,TGTGCCAGTAGCCAACAGGGGGTGGGTGAGCAGTTCTTC
TRBV5-1,NA,TRBJ2-3,TRBD2,CASSLKRGADTQYF,TGCGCCAGCAGCTTGAAACGGGGGGCAGATACGCAGTATTTT
TRBV25-1,NA,TRBJ2-3,TRBD1,CASSSSGTVFGTDTQYF,TGTGCCAGCAGTTCCTCCGGGACAGTCTTTGGCACAGATACGCAGTATTTT
TRBV19,NA,TRBJ1-1,TRBD1,CASSIDQRPAGQKNTEAFF,TGTGCCAGTAGTATAGATCAGAGGCCCGCGGGACAGAAGAACACTGAAGCTTTCTTT
TRBV11-3,NA,TRBJ2-3,NA,CASSRDFTDTQYF,TGTGCCAGCAGCCGGGATTTCACAGATACGCAGTATTTT
TRBV28,NA,TRBJ2-3,TRBD2,CASSFPLGGADTQYF,TGTGCCAGCAGTTTCCCGTTGGGAGGGGCCGATACGCAGTATTTT
TRBV11-2,NA,TRBJ2-7,TRBD1,CASSANRGRYEQYF,TGTGCCAGCAGCGCGAACAGGGGGCGATACGAGCAGTACTTC
TRBV3-1/TRBV3-2,NA,TRBJ2-5,TRBD2,CASSQVFLAGEYQETQYF,TGTGCCAGCAGCCAAGTATTCCTAGCGGGGGAGTATCAAGAGACCCAGTACTTC
TRBV5-8,NA,TRBJ2-5,TRBD1,CASSLGGTGTKETQYF,TGTGCCAGCAGCTTGGGGGGGACAGGGACGAAAGAGACCCAGTACTTC
TRBV19,NA,TRBJ1-2,TRBD1,CASFQGAGGYTF,TGTGCCAGCTTCCAGGGGGCTGGAGGCTACACCTTC
TRBV7-8,NA,TRBJ1-1,NA,CASSLVEGGWVEAFF,TGTGCCAGCAGCTTAGTGGAGGGAGGGTGGGTTGAAGCTTTCTTT
TRBV7-9,NA,TRBJ2-5,NA,CASSSGSVGTQYF,TGTGCCAGCAGCTCAGGTTCCGTGGGGACCCAGTACTTC
TRBV5-1,NA,TRBJ2-2,TRBD1,CASAPGTGTGELFF,TGCGCCAGCGCACCCGGGACAGGGACCGGGGAGCTGTTTTTT
TRBV7-2,once,TRBJ2-3,TRBD2,CASSSGLAGGTDTQYF,TGTGCCAGCAGCTCGGGACTAGCGGGGGGCACAGATACGCAGTATTTT
TRBV5-5,NA,TRBJ1-1,NA,CASSQSGQMNTEAFF,TGTGCCAGCAGCCAAAGTGGACAGATGAACACTGAAGCTTTCTTT
TRBV7-9,once,TRBJ1-6,NA,CASSLKARDNSPLHF,TGTGCCAGCAGCTTAAAGGCCCGGGATAATTCACCCCTCCACTTT
TRBV6-4,once,TRBJ2-1,TRBD2,CASSDGVAGGNEQFF,TGTGCCAGCAGTGACGGGGTAGCGGGCGGTAATGAGCAGTTCTTC
TRBV7-9,once,TRBJ2-2,TRBD1,CASSLGDRAAGELFF,TGTGCCAGCAGCTTAGGGGACAGGGCGGCCGGGGAGCTGTTTTTT
TRBV5-1,NA,TRBJ2-7,TRBD1,CASSGGQANYEQYF,TGCGCCAGCAGCGGAGGACAGGCTAACTACGAGCAGTACTTC
TRBV7-2,NA,TRBJ2-3,TRBD2,CASSLGTSGGSNTQYF,TGTGCCAGCAGCTTAGGGACTAGCGGGGGATCGAATACGCAGTATTTT